The 7 T cell receptor beta chains below were found in one sample sequenced in a study of T cell responses to AZD1222 COVID-19 vaccine. Some clones are missing from TCRdb's copy, which holds only in-frame ones; the method was immunoSEQ multiplex PCR. Here the sample spans about 120,000 clones, 80% to 95% being singletons. Sequencing was performed on peripheral blood, taken on day 0 of AZD1222 vaccination. The source is an adult in good health.

This rearrangement joins TRBV7-6 to TRBJ1-5, with TRBD1 matching over 10 bases. The CDR3 is 16 residues long. J gave up 3 bases and V 5 bases, and 7 bases lay outside the gene matches. CDR1 is SGHVS, CDR2 FNYEAQ, per germline. DNA for the CDR3: TGTGCCAGCAGCCCCGGGACAGGGGAGAACAATCAGCCCCAGCATTTT. This gives the protein CASSPGTGENNQPQHF.

The chain is built from TRBV11-2 and TRBJ1-1, with D possibly matching TRBD1 (6 bases). Trimming pared 3 bases from V and 0 bases from J, leaving 11 bases between. The length of the CDR3 is 15 residues. Looked up from germline, CDR1 is SGHAT and CDR2 is FQNNGV. The CDR3 reads CASSFQGHVNTEAFF. CDR3 nucleotide sequence: TGTGCCAGCAGCTTCCAGGGACATGTGAACACTGAAGCTTTCTTT.

J is TRBJ2-7 and V is TRBV6-5; 9 bases match TRBD1. The V segment lost 6 bases and the J segment 0 bases; nucleotides outside the gene matches: 6. CDR3 size: 15 residues. CDR1 and CDR2 (germline): MNHEY, SVGAGI. CDR3 protein: CASSLGQGYSYEQYF. In DNA form, the CDR3 reads TGTGCCAGCAGCCTAGGACAGGGGTACTCCTACGAGCAGTACTTC.

The genes are TRBV4-3 and TRBJ1-2, with D possibly matching TRBD1 (6 bases). The CDR3 consists of 18 residues. V lost 3 bases, J lost 5 bases, and 25 bases lay in between. Germline V gene sequence: CDR1 LGHNA, CDR2 YSLEER. The CDR3 bases are TGCGCCAGCAGCCAGTCCCTAGGGGAGGGGGTTTCTTTTTATGGCTACACCTTC. Amino acids: CASSQSLGEGVSFYGYTF.

Here the CDR3 reads CASSRDGVGEQFF. The CDR3 DNA is TGTGCCAGCAGCCGAGACGGGGTTGGTGAGCAGTTCTTC. The rearrangement links TRBV7-2 to TRBJ2-1; possible D gene TRBD2, 5 bases. CDR3 length: 13 amino acids. Per germline, CDR1 SGHTA and CDR2 FQGNSA. Between the trimmed V and J ends, which lost 5 bases and 9 bases, there was a span of 14 bases.

This rearrangement joins TRBV19 to TRBJ1-5; no reliable D call. The CDR3 has 14 residues. CDR1 is LNHDA and CDR2 is SQIVND in the germline V gene (reference sequence). V dropped 4 bases and J dropped 4 bases, with 11 bases sitting between them. The CDR3 reads CASSSPVGNQPQHF. CDR3 in DNA: TGTGCCAGTAGTAGCCCTGTCGGAAATCAGCCCCAGCATTTT. Full variable domain (rest looked up from reference TRBV19 and TRBJ1-5): DGGITQSPKYLFRKEGQNVTLSCEQNLNHDAMYWYRQDPGQGLRLIYYSQIVNDFQKGDIAEGYSVSREKKESFPLTVTSAQKNPTAFYLCASSSPVGNQPQHFGDGTRLSIL.

The genes are TRBV11-3 and TRBJ2-3; tentatively, D is TRBD1 (5 bases). The germline gives CDR1 SGHNT, CDR2 YENEEA. Deletions cut 4 bases from V and 4 bases from J, with 12 bases between. CDR3 length: 14 amino acids. In DNA form, the CDR3 reads TGTGCCAGCAGCTCAAGGACAAGTTCAGATACGCAGTATTTT. It specifies CASSSRTSSDTQYF.